This TCR beta chain was sequenced in a study of blood T cells in healthy people across ages. Study as a whole: Per two T cells, template switching captured roughly one barcoded beta molecule.

It was with a sample-barcoded 5' primer and a J-beta primer mix that a second PCR of roughly 7 to 12 cycles was run. Each CDR3 protein gets one entry after TCRdb re-called the 5' RACE reads with MiXCR. The repertoire holds about 1.8 million distinct CDR3 sequences, around half seen once, with around 2.1% in the top ten. With 3 bases clipped from V and 2 bases from J, the junction kept 7 bases outside the gene matches. The length of the CDR3 is 16 residues. Germline V CDR1 and CDR2: SEHNR, FQNEAQ (reference sequence). Sequenced material: blood. The chain carries TRBV7-9 and TRBJ2-5; 9 bases align to TRBD1. This TCR came from a woman in her thirties or forties in good health. The CDR3 DNA sequence: TGTGCCAGCAGCTTTTTCTTCGGACAGGGGCAAGAGACCCAGTACTTC. Translating it yields CASSFFFGQGQETQYF.